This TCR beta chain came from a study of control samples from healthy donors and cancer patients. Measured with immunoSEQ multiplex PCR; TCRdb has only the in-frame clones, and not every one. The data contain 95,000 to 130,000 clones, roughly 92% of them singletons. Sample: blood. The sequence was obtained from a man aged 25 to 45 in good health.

CDR3 sequence: CASSPRVGRSYNEQFF. The CDR3 DNA is TGTGCCAGCAGCCCCCGGGTGGGCCGCTCCTACAATGAGCAGTTCTTC. V and J are TRBV9 and TRBJ2-1, with unresolved D. CDR3 length: 16 residues. Trimming cost V 4 bases and J 0 bases, with 14 bases left between them. The germline CDR1 and CDR2 sequences are SGDLS and YYNGEE.